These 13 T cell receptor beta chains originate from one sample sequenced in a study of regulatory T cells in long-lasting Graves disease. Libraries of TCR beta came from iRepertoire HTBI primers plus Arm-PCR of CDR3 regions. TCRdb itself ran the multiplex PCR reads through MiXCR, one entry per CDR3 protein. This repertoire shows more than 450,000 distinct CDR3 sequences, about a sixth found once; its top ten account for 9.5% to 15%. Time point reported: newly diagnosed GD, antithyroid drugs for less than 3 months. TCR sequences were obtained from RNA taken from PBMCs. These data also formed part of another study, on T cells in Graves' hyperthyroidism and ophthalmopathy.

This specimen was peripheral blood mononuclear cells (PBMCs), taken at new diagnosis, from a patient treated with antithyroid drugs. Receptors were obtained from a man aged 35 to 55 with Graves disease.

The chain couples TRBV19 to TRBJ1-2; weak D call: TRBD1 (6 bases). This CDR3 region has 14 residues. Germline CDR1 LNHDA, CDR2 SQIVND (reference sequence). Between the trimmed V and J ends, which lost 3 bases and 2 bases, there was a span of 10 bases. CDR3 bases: TGTGCCAGTAGTATTACTGGGACAAACTATGGCTACACCTTC. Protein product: CASSITGTNYGYTF.

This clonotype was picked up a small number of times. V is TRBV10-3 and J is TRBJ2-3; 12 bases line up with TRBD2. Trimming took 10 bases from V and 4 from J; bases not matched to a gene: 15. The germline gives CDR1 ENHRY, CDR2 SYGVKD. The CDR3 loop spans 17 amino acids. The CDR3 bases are TGTGCCACCCGACTAGCGGGAGATGCTCCCTCCCCAGATACGCAGTATTTT. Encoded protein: CATRLAGDAPSPDTQYF.

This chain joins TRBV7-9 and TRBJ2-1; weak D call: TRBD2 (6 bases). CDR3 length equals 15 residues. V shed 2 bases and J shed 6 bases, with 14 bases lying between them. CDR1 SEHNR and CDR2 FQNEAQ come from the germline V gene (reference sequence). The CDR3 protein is CASSLSLARGNEQFF. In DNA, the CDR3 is TGTGCCAGCAGCTTATCCCTGGCGCGGGGCAATGAGCAGTTCTTC.

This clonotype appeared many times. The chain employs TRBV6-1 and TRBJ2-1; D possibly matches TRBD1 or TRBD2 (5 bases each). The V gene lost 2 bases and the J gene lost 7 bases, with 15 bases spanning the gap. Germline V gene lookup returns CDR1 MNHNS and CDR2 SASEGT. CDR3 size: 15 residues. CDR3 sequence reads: CASSELGRGWNEQFF. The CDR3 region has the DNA TGTGCCAGCAGTGAATTGGGACGCGGATGGAATGAGCAGTTCTTC.

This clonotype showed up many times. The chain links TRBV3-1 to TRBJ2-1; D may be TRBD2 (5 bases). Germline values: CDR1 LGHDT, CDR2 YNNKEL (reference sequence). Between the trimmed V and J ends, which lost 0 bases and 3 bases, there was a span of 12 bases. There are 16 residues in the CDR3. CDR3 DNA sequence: TGTGCCAGCAGCCAAGATCCTAGCAGATACTACAATGAGCAGTTCTTC. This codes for CASSQDPSRYYNEQFF.

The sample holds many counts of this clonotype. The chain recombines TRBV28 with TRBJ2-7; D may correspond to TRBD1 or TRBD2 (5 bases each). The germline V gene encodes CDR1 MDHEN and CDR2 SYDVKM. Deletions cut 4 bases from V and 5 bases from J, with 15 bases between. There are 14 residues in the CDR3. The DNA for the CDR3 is TGTGCCAGCAGTTCGGGACCGTTTAGCCACGAGCAGTACTTC. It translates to CASSSGPFSHEQYF.

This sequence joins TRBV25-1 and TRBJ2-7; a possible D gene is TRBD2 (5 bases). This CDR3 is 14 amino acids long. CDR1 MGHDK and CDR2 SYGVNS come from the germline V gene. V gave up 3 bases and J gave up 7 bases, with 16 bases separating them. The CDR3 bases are TGTGCCAGCAGTGAGGAAGGACTCTCTAGTGAGCAGTACTTC. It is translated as CASSEEGLSSEQYF.

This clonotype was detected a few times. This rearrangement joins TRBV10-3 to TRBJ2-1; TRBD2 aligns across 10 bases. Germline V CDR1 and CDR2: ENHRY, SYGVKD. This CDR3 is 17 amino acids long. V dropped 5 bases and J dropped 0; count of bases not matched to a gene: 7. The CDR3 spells CAISRSGRENSYNEQFF. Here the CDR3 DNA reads TGTGCCATCAGTAGAAGCGGGAGGGAGAACTCCTACAATGAGCAGTTCTTC.

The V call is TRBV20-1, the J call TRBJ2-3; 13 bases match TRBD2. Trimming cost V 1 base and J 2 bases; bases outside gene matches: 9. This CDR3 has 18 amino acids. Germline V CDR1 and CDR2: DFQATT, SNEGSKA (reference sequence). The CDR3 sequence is CSARAGSGLAGLTDTQYF. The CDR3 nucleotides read TGCAGTGCTAGAGCCGGCTCGGGACTAGCGGGACTCACAGATACGCAGTATTTT.

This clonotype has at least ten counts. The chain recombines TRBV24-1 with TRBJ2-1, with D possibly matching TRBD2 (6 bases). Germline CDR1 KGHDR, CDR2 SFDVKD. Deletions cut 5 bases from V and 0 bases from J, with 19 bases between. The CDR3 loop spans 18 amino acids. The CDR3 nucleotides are TGTGCCACCAGTGGGGACTTACCCGGTCTGAGCTCCTACAATGAGCAGTTCTTC. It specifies CATSGDLPGLSSYNEQFF.

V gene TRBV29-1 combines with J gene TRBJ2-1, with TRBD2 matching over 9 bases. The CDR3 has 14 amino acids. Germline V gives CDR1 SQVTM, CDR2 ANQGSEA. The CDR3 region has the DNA TGCAGTCCCCGCATTAGCGGGAGCGGCAATGAGCAGTTCTTC. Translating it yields CSPRISGSGNEQFF.

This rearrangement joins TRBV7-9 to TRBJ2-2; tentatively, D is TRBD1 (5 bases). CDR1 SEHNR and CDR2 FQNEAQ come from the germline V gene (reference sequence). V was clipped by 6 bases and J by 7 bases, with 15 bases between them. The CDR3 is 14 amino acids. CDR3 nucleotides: TGTGCCAGCAGTCCGTTGATCCAGGGCGGGGAGCTGTTTTTT. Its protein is CASSPLIQGGELFF.

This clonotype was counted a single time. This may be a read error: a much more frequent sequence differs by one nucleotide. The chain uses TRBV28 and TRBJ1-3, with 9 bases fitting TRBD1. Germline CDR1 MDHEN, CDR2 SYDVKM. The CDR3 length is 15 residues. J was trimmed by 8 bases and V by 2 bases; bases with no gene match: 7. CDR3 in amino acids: CASSLRTGEEYTIYF. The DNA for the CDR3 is TGTGCCAGCAGTTTACGGACAGGGGAGGAATACACCATATATTTT.